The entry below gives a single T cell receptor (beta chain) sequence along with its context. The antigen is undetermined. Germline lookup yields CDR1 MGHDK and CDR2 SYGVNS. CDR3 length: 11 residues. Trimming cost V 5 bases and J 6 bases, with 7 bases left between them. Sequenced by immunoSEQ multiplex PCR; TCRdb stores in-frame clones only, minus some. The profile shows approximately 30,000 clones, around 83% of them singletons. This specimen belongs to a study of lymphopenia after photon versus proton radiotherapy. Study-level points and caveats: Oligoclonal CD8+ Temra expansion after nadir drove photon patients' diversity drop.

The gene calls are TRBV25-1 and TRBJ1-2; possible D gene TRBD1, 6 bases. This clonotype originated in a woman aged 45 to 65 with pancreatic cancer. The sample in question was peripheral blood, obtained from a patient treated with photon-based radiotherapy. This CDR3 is CASSQGHGYTF. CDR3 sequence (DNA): TGTGCCAGCAGTCAGGGGCATGGCTACACCTTC.